This T cell receptor (beta chain) emerged from a study of neoadjuvant nivolumab and ipilimumab in lung cancer. Germline V CDR1 and CDR2: SGHNT, YENEEA. This CDR3 comprises 14 residues. Trimming left V 3 bases short and J 4 bases short, with 11 bases between. The assay was immunoSEQ multiplex PCR, and TCRdb's table has in-frame clones only and misses some. There are fewer than 40,000 clones in the sample; 89% occur only once, and approximately 3.3% lies in the top ten. V usage is TRBV11-3 and J usage is TRBJ2-3, with D possibly TRBD1 on 5 matching bases. The sequences come from peripheral blood, collected before neoadjuvant nivolumab, alone or with ipilimumab. This clonotype was obtained from an adult with non-small cell lung cancer. CDR3 nucleotides: TGTGCCAGCAGCTTGGCAGGGTTTGCAGATACGCAGTATTTT. Protein sequence: CASSLAGFADTQYF.